These 30 T cell receptor beta chains share one sample of origin, sequenced in a study of cytomegalovirus exposure and HLA in healthy donors. Amplification used 60 Vbeta primers and 13 Jbeta primers. Sequencing was performed with immunoSEQ multiplex PCR; in TCRdb, only in-frame clones are kept and a portion is missing. Of more than 45,000 clones in the sample, 75% to 80% were seen once. Source material: PBMCs. These receptors originate from a woman aged 40 to 50 in good health and CMV-seropositive.

The gene calls are TRBV7-6 and TRBJ1-1; D may be TRBD1 (6 bases). V dropped 1 base and J dropped 7 bases, with 19 bases sitting between them. Germline loops: CDR1 SGHVS, CDR2 FNYEAQ. CDR3 size: 16 residues. The CDR3 spells CASSLGAGVNKGEAFF. The DNA for the CDR3 is TGTGCCAGCAGCTTAGGGGCAGGGGTGAACAAGGGTGAAGCTTTCTTT. The full variable domain, completed using reference TRBV7-6 and TRBJ1-1, is GAGVSQSPRYKVTKRGQDVALRCDPISGHVSLYWYRQALGQGPEFLTYFNYEAQQDKSGLPNDRFSAERPEGSISTLTIQRTEQRDSAMYRCASSLGAGVNKGEAFFGQGTRLTVV.

V is TRBV2 and J is TRBJ2-1; the match to TRBD2 covers 11 bases. Germline V gives CDR1 SNHLY, CDR2 FYNNEI. V trimming: 6 bases; J trimming: 5 bases; junction bases outside the gene matches: 6. CDR3 length: 15 amino acids. The CDR3 coding sequence is TGTGCCAGCAGACCTCTAGCGGGGGGAAACAATGAGCAGTTCTTC. It translates to CASRPLAGGNNEQFF.

The V call is TRBV7-8, the J call TRBJ1-6; TRBD1 agrees at 7 bases. The CDR3 length is 14 residues. CDR1 is SGHVS, CDR2 FQNEAQ, per germline. V trimming: 8 bases; J trimming: 4 bases; junction bases outside the gene matches: 5. The CDR3 DNA sequence: TGTGCCAGCTGGGACAGAAATTATAATTCACCCCTCCACTTT. Translation: CASWDRNYNSPLHF.

The chain's CDR3 is CASSPTEQGNNQPQHF. The CDR3 nucleotides read TGTGCCAGCTCACCTACCGAACAGGGGAACAATCAGCCCCAGCATTTT. The J gene is TRBJ1-5, the V gene TRBV18, with 7 bases identical to TRBD1. The CDR3 consists of 16 residues. The J segment lost 3 bases and the V segment lost 3 bases, leaving 8 bases of the junction unmatched. Per the germline V gene, CDR1 is KGHSH and CDR2 is LQKENI.

V usage is TRBV11-2 and J usage is TRBJ2-3; no reliable D call. Trimming took off 1 base at V and 5 bases at J, with 4 bases between the two ends. Germline CDR1 SGHAT, CDR2 FQNNGV. The CDR3 is 12 amino acids. CDR3 in DNA: TGTGCCAGCAGCTTAGGAGGAGATACGCAGTATTTT. Translating gives CASSLGGDTQYF. The variable domain in full, with the rest retrieved from reference TRBV11-2 and TRBJ2-3, is EAGVAQSPRYKIIEKRQSVAFWCNPISGHATLYWYQQILGQGPKLLIQFQNNGVVDDSQLPKDRFSAERLKGVDSTLKIQPAKLEDSAVYLCASSLGGDTQYFGPGTRLTVL.

The chain recombines TRBV29-1 with TRBJ1-2, with TRBD1 matching over 8 bases. Germline V gene data show CDR1 as SQVTM and CDR2 as ANQGSEA. The CDR3 extends over 14 amino acids. Germline trimming cut 4 bases from V and 8 bases from J; bases unmatched to any gene: 12. The CDR3 coding sequence is TGCAGCGTTGTGGTCGGCGGACAGGGCGGGGGCTACACCTTC. It specifies CSVVVGGQGGGYTF.

The chain is built from TRBV29-1 and TRBJ1-2; D not resolved. V lost 3 bases and J lost 0, with 8 bases in between. Germline values: CDR1 SQVTM, CDR2 ANQGSEA. The CDR3 runs to 13 residues. DNA of the CDR3: TGCAGCGTTGATGTGAGTTCTAACTATGGCTACACCTTC. Its translation: CSVDVSSNYGYTF.

The CDR3 DNA sequence: TGTGCCAGCAGCTTGGAGGCCAGCGGCTATGGCTACACCTTC. It is translated as CASSLEASGYGYTF. The chain carries TRBV5-6 and TRBJ1-2; D call uncertain. CDR1 SGHDT and CDR2 YYEEEE come from the germline V gene. The CDR3 runs to 14 residues. Trimming pared 0 bases from V and 4 bases from J, leaving 10 bases between.

The chain couples TRBV7-9 to TRBJ2-5; perhaps TRBD2 as D (6 bases). Germline CDR1 and CDR2: SEHNR and FQNEAQ (reference sequence). The CDR3 totals 15 residues. Trimming shortened V by 2 bases and J by 2 bases, and 12 bases separated the two germline ends. The CDR3 reads CASSLPGGLQETQYF. The CDR3 DNA reads as TGTGCCAGCAGCTTACCCGGGGGACTTCAAGAGACCCAGTACTTC.

The chain couples TRBV10-3 to TRBJ2-7; D is ambiguous. Germline lookup yields CDR1 ENHRY and CDR2 SYGVKD. Trimming shortened V by 6 bases and J by 0 bases, and 9 bases separated the two germline ends. The CDR3 covers 13 residues. The CDR3 nucleotides are TGTGCCATCAGCGATCAGATCTCCTACGAGCAGTACTTC. Amino acids: CAISDQISYEQYF.

On this clone: As the CDR3 is not closed by the conserved phenylalanine or tryptophan, this likely results from a read error. The V gene is TRBV6-4, the J gene TRBJ2-2; tentative D call: TRBD2 (5 bases). Trimming took off 3 bases at V and 3 bases at J, with 11 bases between the two ends. Germline CDR1 MRHNA, CDR2 SNTAGT. This CDR3 has 15 amino acids. CDR3 residues: CASSERAGDTGELFV. CDR3 coding DNA: TGTGCCAGCAGTGAGCGAGCCGGGGACACCGGGGAGCTGTTTGTT.

V is TRBV7-8 and J is TRBJ1-1, with 8 positions matching TRBD1. The CDR3 consists of 13 residues. V lost 5 bases and J lost 7; bases outside the gene matches: 6. Germline CDR1 and CDR2: SGHVS and FQNEAQ. The CDR3 spells CASSTDRGGEAFF. The CDR3 bases are TGTGCCAGCAGCACCGACAGGGGCGGTGAAGCTTTCTTT.

The chain employs TRBV5-4 and TRBJ1-1; possible D gene TRBD1, 6 bases. Germline CDR1 reads SGHNT; CDR2 reads YYREEE (reference sequence). The length of the CDR3 is 15 residues. With 2 bases removed from V and 4 bases from J, the gap between germline ends came to 15 bases. For the CDR3, the DNA is TGTGCCAGCAGCTTTTTAACTGGGGGCCTCACTGAAGCTTTCTTT. It is translated as CASSFLTGGLTEAFF.

This clone was seen a handful of times. V gene TRBV23-1 combines with J gene TRBJ1-5, with 9 bases aligning to TRBD1. TRBV23-1 qualifies as an ORF whose function is uncertain. The CDR3 loop spans 14 amino acids. The junction had 7 bases not matched to a gene; V was cut back by 8 bases and J by 5 bases. CDR3 residues: CASLQGACDQPQHF. DNA for the CDR3: TGCGCCAGCTTACAGGGGGCGTGCGATCAGCCCCAGCATTTT.

The chain links TRBV6-1 to TRBJ2-7; D possibly corresponds to TRBD2 (6 bases). The V gene's germline CDR1 is MNHNS and CDR2 SASEGT. The CDR3 runs 15 residues. The ends were cut back, 1 base at V and 5 bases at J, with 15 bases in the middle. CDR3 nucleotide sequence: TGTGCCAGCAGTGAAGACGGCTTGGAGGGAAACGAGCAGTACTTC. Amino acid sequence: CASSEDGLEGNEQYF.

The sample holds one count of this clone. This sequence joins TRBV2 and TRBJ2-1; maybe TRBD2 (6 bases). The CDR3 spans 16 residues. The germline V gene encodes CDR1 SNHLY and CDR2 FYNNEI. The ends were cut back, 0 bases at V and 2 bases at J, with 11 bases in the middle. CDR3 coding DNA: TGTGCCAGCAGTGAAGCGAGTAGCGGACCCTACAATGAGCAGTTCTTC. The encoded protein is CASSEASSGPYNEQFF.

This clone was seen more than once but under ten times. V is TRBV7-9 and J is TRBJ2-2, with 8 bases that match TRBD2. CDR1 SEHNR and CDR2 FQNEAQ come from the germline V gene (reference sequence). The CDR3 sequence is 13 residues long. V was clipped by 5 bases and J by 6 bases; unmatched bases: 2. This chain's CDR3 is CASSPGGAGELFF. CDR3 nucleotides: TGTGCCAGCAGCCCCGGGGGGGCCGGGGAGCTGTTTTTT.

The chain is built from TRBV7-2 and TRBJ2-3; D might be TRBD1 (5 bases). The ends were cut back, 3 bases at V and 5 bases at J, with 12 bases in the middle. This CDR3 spans 14 amino acids. CDR1 is SGHTA, CDR2 FQGNSA, per germline. CDR3 loop: CASSFGQGKDTQYF. CDR3 coding DNA: TGTGCCAGCAGCTTCGGGCAGGGAAAAGATACGCAGTATTTT.

Of note for this clone: The same CDR3 can be traced to other DNA sequences in this sample. V gene TRBV29-1 combines with J gene TRBJ1-5, with a possible D match to TRBD1 (5 bases). Per germline, CDR1 SQVTM and CDR2 ANQGSEA. There are 12 residues in the CDR3. V lost 4 bases and J 2 bases, leaving 6 bases between the germline ends. For the CDR3, the DNA is TGCAGCGTTGGGGGGGGCAATCAGCCCCAGCATTTT. Encoded protein: CSVGGGNQPQHF.

The genes are TRBV4-3 and TRBJ2-5; the D gene is possibly TRBD2 (7 bases). The germline V gene has CDR1 LGHNA and CDR2 YSLEER. This CDR3 has 13 amino acids. Trimming removed 4 bases from V and 8 bases from J, with 14 bases in between. The CDR3: CASSPWTAGTQYF. The CDR3 DNA follows: TGCGCCAGCAGCCCCTGGACAGCGGGAACCCAGTACTTC.

The chain carries TRBV7-3 and TRBJ2-7; D ambiguous. Germline lookup yields CDR1 SGHTA and CDR2 FQGTGA. The V gene lost 2 bases and the J gene lost 5 bases, with 7 bases spanning the gap. The CDR3 covers 12 residues. The CDR3: CASSLSGDEQYF. Here the CDR3 DNA reads TGTGCCAGCAGCTTATCGGGTGACGAGCAGTACTTC.

Worth noting for this clone: This same CDR3 is encoded by further DNA sequences in the sample. V usage is TRBV18 and J usage is TRBJ2-2, with 11 bases fitting TRBD1. This CDR3 is 15 amino acids long. CDR1 KGHSH and CDR2 LQKENI come from the germline V gene. Trimming at V came to 3 bases and at J to 6 bases, leaving 3 bases not matched to a gene. In DNA, the CDR3 is TGTGCCAGCTCACCTGGACAGGGGGCAGCCGGGGAGCTGTTTTTT. Translated, it gives CASSPGQGAAGELFF.

This clone showed up just a few times. The rearrangement links TRBV19 to TRBJ1-5; 7 nucleotides line up with TRBD1. The CDR3 length is 14 residues. Germline values: CDR1 LNHDA, CDR2 SQIVND (reference sequence). The J segment lost 2 bases and the V segment lost 5 bases, leaving 3 bases of the junction unmatched. CDR3 DNA: TGTGCCAGTAGTTACGGGACAGGCAATCAGCCCCAGCATTTT. This translates into CASSYGTGNQPQHF.

This rearrangement joins TRBV9 to TRBJ1-1; D remains unclear. Trimming took 0 bases from V and 1 from J, leaving 7 bases between them. Germline assignment: CDR1 SGDLS and CDR2 YYNGEE. This CDR3 spans 14 amino acids. The chain's CDR3 is CASSVAPRNTEAFF. The DNA for the CDR3 is TGTGCCAGCAGCGTAGCCCCCCGGAACACTGAAGCTTTCTTT.

V usage is TRBV29-1 and J usage is TRBJ1-2; TRBD1 might be the D (6 bases). V was shortened by 6 bases and J by 4 bases, with 18 bases between the two germline ends. In germline, CDR1 is SQVTM, CDR2 ANQGSEA. The CDR3 consists of 14 residues. CDR3 in DNA: TGCAGCGTCCGCCCCCCGGACAGCAGCTATGGCTACACCTTC. Protein sequence: CSVRPPDSSYGYTF.

This chain uses TRBV6-6 with TRBJ2-7; D possibly corresponds to TRBD1 (6 bases). Germline assignment: CDR1 MNHNY and CDR2 SVGAGI (reference sequence). V dropped 6 bases and J dropped 5 bases, with 14 bases sitting between them. The CDR3 is 13 amino acids. This chain's CDR3 is CASRNAGTHEQYF. CDR3 DNA: TGTGCCAGCAGAAACGCCGGGACACACGAGCAGTACTTC.

The gene calls are TRBV10-2 and TRBJ2-3, with TRBD2 matching 11 bases. V gave up 0 bases and J gave up 9 bases; unmatched junction bases: 8. CDR1 is WSHSY and CDR2 is SAAADI in the germline V gene. The CDR3 consists of 16 residues. CDR3 nucleotides: TGCGCCAGCAGTGAGTCCTTAGCGGGGGGGCAGGAAACGCAGTATTTT. Translating it yields CASSESLAGGQETQYF.

This clone was observed a single time. The CDR3 here is CARQTRSLEGPFTNTGELFF. The DNA of the CDR3 is TGCGCCAGGCAGACTAGATCCCTGGAAGGGCCCTTTACGAACACCGGGGAGCTGTTTTTT. The V and J genes are TRBV10-1 and TRBJ2-2, with a weak D call TRBD2 (6 bases). Between the trimmed V and J ends, which lost 9 bases and 0 bases, there was a span of 29 bases. The CDR3 is made up of 20 amino acids. Looked up from germline, CDR1 is WNHNN and CDR2 is SYGVQD (reference sequence).

The chain employs TRBV10-1 and TRBJ2-4; TRBD1 matches 8 bases. Germline V gene lookup returns CDR1 WNHNN and CDR2 SYGVQD (reference sequence). The CDR3 sequence is 20 residues long. The V gene end was trimmed by 2 bases and the J gene end by 4 bases; junction bases not matched to a gene: 19. The CDR3 bases are TGCGCCAGCAGTGAGGCCTTAAGACAGGGGATAGATTCCGTGAAAAACATTCAGTACTTC. Its protein product is CASSEALRQGIDSVKNIQYF.

This chain connects TRBV6-1 to TRBJ2-5; tentatively, D is TRBD1 (5 bases). V gave up 6 bases and J gave up 0 bases, with 14 bases separating them. The CDR3 extends over 15 amino acids. The V gene's germline CDR1 is MNHNS and CDR2 SASEGT. The CDR3 DNA is TGTGCCAGCAGCCTTCATGACAGCAACCAAGAGACCCAGTACTTC. The encoded protein is CASSLHDSNQETQYF.